This passage covers 13 T cell receptor beta chains from one sample sequenced in a study of blood T cell repertoires in COVID-19. Assay used: immunoSEQ multiplex PCR; TCRdb lists only in-frame clones, some missing. Among around 190,000 clones listed, about 81% were seen once. Sequenced material: peripheral blood. All receptors derive from a woman aged 55-69 years with COVID-19, enrolled during active disease.

The chain is built from TRBV7-3 and TRBJ2-3; 9 bases agree with TRBD2. Germline V gene sequence: CDR1 SGHTA, CDR2 FQGTGA. Losses at the gene ends were 3 bases for V and 2 bases for J; bases not matched to a gene: 3. The length of the CDR3 is 15 residues. The CDR3 DNA reads TGTGCCAGCAGCTTGAGCGGGGGGTTCACAGATACGCAGTATTTT. The encoded protein is CASSLSGGFTDTQYF.

This chain joins TRBV27 and TRBJ2-5, with 8 bases fitting TRBD2. V lost 7 bases to trimming and J lost 7 bases; unmatched junction nucleotides: 14. Germline V CDR1 and CDR2: MNHEY, SMNVEV (reference sequence). This CDR3 has 15 amino acids. The CDR3 sequence is CASTVRAGVQGTQYF. The CDR3 bases are TGTGCCAGCACAGTGCGAGCGGGAGTTCAGGGGACCCAGTACTTC.

The V and J genes are TRBV24-1 and TRBJ2-3, with D perhaps TRBD2 (5 bases). The V end lost 1 base, the J end lost 0 bases, and 7 bases lay between the germline ends. The CDR3 sequence is 15 residues long. CDR1 KGHDR and CDR2 SFDVKD come from the germline V gene. The CDR3 coding sequence is TGTGCCACCAGTGATTTAGCGGTTAGCACAGATACGCAGTATTTT. It translates to CATSDLAVSTDTQYF.

This clone has more than one count but fewer than ten. This chain uses TRBV18 with TRBJ1-4; D is perhaps TRBD1 (5 bases). The CDR3 loop spans 17 amino acids. Germline values: CDR1 KGHSH, CDR2 LQKENI. The V and J ends lost 0 bases and 6 bases respectively, with 17 bases between them. Written as DNA, the CDR3 is TGTGCCAGCTCACCACCCGATGGGGGGGTAAGCGATGAAAAACTGTTTTTT. Its protein is CASSPPDGGVSDEKLFF.

The V call is TRBV19, the J call TRBJ2-2; maybe TRBD2 (5 bases). Trimming took off 1 base at V and 0 bases at J, with 6 bases between the two ends. Germline CDR1 and CDR2: LNHDA and SQIVND (reference sequence). This CDR3 has 15 amino acids. CDR3: CASSIGTSNTGELFF. The CDR3 DNA sequence: TGTGCCAGTAGTATAGGGACTTCGAACACCGGGGAGCTGTTTTTT.

The V gene is TRBV4-1, the J gene TRBJ1-6; the D is unclear. CDR1 is MGHRA and CDR2 is YSYEKL in the germline V gene. The V gene lost 5 bases and the J gene lost 6 bases, with 14 bases spanning the gap. This CDR3 has 15 amino acids. As DNA, the CDR3 is TGCGCCAGCAGCGTACGGGAGGGATCTAATTCACCCCTCCACTTT. This codes for CASSVREGSNSPLHF.

The V call is TRBV6-2 or TRBV6-3, the J call TRBJ2-7, with 9 bases fitting TRBD2. Germline assignment: CDR1 MNHEY and CDR2 SVGEGT. V was pared by 0 bases and J by 8 bases, with 26 bases of the junction left unmatched. The CDR3 loop spans 21 amino acids. CDR3 nucleotides: TGTGCCAGCAGTTACTCGAAAGATCCTGGATTAGCGGGAGTGACGGCCGGGAAGCAGTACTTC. Protein product: CASSYSKDPGLAGVTAGKQYF.

The chain couples TRBV28 to TRBJ2-7; 7 bases line up with TRBD2. The CDR3 length is 15 residues. V shed 5 bases, J shed 2 bases, and the junction held 9 bases outside the gene matches. Germline values: CDR1 MDHEN, CDR2 SYDVKM. The CDR3 DNA reads as TGTGCCAGCAGTCCGGGGGGTGGCGGGACCTACGAGCAGTACTTC. Amino acid sequence: CASSPGGGGTYEQYF.

The V call is TRBV7-9, the J call TRBJ2-7; 7 bases are shared with TRBD1. Germline values: CDR1 SEHNR, CDR2 FQNEAQ (reference sequence). The CDR3 length is 14 residues. Trimming removed 0 bases from V and 3 bases from J; junction bases left unmatched: 2. The chain's CDR3 is CASSLAGQVYEQYF. CDR3 nucleotides: TGTGCCAGCAGCTTAGCTGGACAGGTCTACGAGCAGTACTTC.

The chain couples TRBV24-1 to TRBJ2-7; 9 bases agree with TRBD1. Germline V gives CDR1 KGHDR, CDR2 SFDVKD. The V and J ends lost 7 bases and 6 bases, in that order; junction bases with no gene match: 6. This CDR3 spans 13 amino acids. CDR3 amino acids: CATRSGTGSEQYV. In DNA form, the CDR3 reads TGTGCCACCAGGTCCGGGACAGGGAGCGAGCAGTACGTC.

The V and J genes are TRBV11-2 and TRBJ2-1; no clear D gene. The V and J ends lost 0 bases and 9 bases respectively, with 9 bases between them. CDR1 SGHAT and CDR2 FQNNGV come from the germline V gene. The CDR3 has 13 amino acids. CDR3 in amino acids: CASSLDPYGEQFF. The CDR3 nucleotides are TGTGCCAGCAGCTTAGATCCCTACGGTGAGCAGTTCTTC.

The genes are TRBV6-6 and TRBJ2-2; D perhaps matches TRBD1 (6 bases). The CDR3 is made up of 14 amino acids. The V gene lost 6 bases and the J gene lost 12 bases, with 20 bases spanning the gap. Germline CDR1 MNHNY, CDR2 SVGAGI (reference sequence). DNA for the CDR3: TGTGCCAGCAGAGGGGGTGACCGGAACAGTAAGCTGTTTTTT. It yields the protein CASRGGDRNSKLFF.

J is TRBJ2-7 and V is TRBV21-1; TRBD2 is the table's D call and was not checked against the DNA. TRBV21-1 has pseudogene status. The CDR3 has 17 residues. CDR3 in DNA: TGTGCCAGCCCAAAACCCCGGGGGGCAGGGGAAGCCTACGAGCAGTACGTC. This gives the protein CASPKPRGAGEAYEQYV.